The T cell receptor beta chain described here comes from a study of T cells in Graves' hyperthyroidism and ophthalmopathy (dated by TCRdb to about 2019). Looking at the study overall: Peripheral blood was sampled at the time of initial diagnosis, prior to any treatment. TCR V-J signatures able to tell the groups apart were searched for in a discovery cohort of 100 patients, of whom over 40 had Graves' ophthalmopathy and around 57 had stable Graves' hyperthyroidism. Whether ophthalmopathy could be predicted prospectively was tested in an independent validation cohort made up of roughly 19 hyperthyroidism patients plus 17 patients who later progressed to ophthalmopathy. For training and testing, the 80 to 100 patients in the discovery cohort were randomly divided in a 7:3 ratio. The study also compared thyroid tissue and blood T-cell repertoires from 6 or 7 Graves' hyperthyroidism patients. Following sampling, methimazole starting at 30 mg daily was given to hyperthyroidism patients, and high-dose intravenous methylprednisolone was given to ophthalmopathy patients. According to the paper, TCR Vbeta CDR3 sequencing was carried out on over 130 peripheral blood samples, which came from fewer than 50 ophthalmopathy, 80 or so hyperthyroidism and roughly 17 progressor patients.

Summary of the overall study and its limitations: During validation, the model predicted progression to ophthalmopathy a median of roughly six months ahead of onset, with 70.59% sensitivity and roughly 75% specificity. No statistical method was used to set the sample size in advance, and investigators knew the group allocation. Most expanded thyroid clonotypes (frequency above 0.001) were also found in blood, which suggests that blood repertoires may mirror thyroid immune responses. Ophthalmopathy was separated from stable hyperthyroidism by a 13 V-J signature model, with 85% to 90% sensitivity and roughly 81% specificity obtained in cross-validation and 80%/75% obtained in testing.

Amplification of TCR beta CDR3 regions was carried out from RNA transcripts. For the first round of RT-PCR on the TCR CDR3, the HTBI primer set was used together with the Qiagen OneStep RT-PCR kit. Libraries were constructed in a second round of multiplex PCR, after which size selection and purification were carried out. Paired-end sequencing of the libraries was performed with 100 bp reads on an Illumina HiSeq2000. On the study's bioinformatics: SOAPnuke was used to process the raw data, throwing out any read that contained adapters or uncalled bases, had a mean Phred below 15, or lacked an exact constant-primer or identifier match. COPE v1.2.5 was used to merge high-quality paired reads, and clonotypes were defined as unique nucleotide sequences. MiTCR v1.1 was used to align the clonotypes against IMGT TRBV, TRBD and TRBJ reference segments. Only V-J combinations with frequency above 0.0001, covering approximately 99% of repertoires, were analysed. A TCS score was defined as the ratio of F50 (clonal expansion) to E x V (chaos), with BLOSUM62-based TCRdist applied between CDR3 peptides within each V-J. Welch's t-statistics and random forest reduced 514 V-J features to about 12, which were used in a naive Bayes classifier (R e1071). Thyroid-blood repertoire similarity was quantified with the Morisita-Horn index. TCRdb ran its own pipeline on the public reads, namely fastp trimming at Q25 and MiXCR clone calling, and kept in-frame beta chains. Duplicate CDR3 protein sequences are folded into a single record with the most common DNA and genes. The V and J calls were not made by the authors but by TCRdb's processing. The sample contains hundreds of thousands of distinct CDR3 sequences, 38% of them found a single time. The ten largest clones represent about 8.9% of the sample.

This clonotype came up many times. It lacks a known antigen. Within one base of it there is no much larger clone, and no base qualities were kept. CDR3 length: 14 amino acids, cysteine to phenylalanine. Here the CDR3 DNA is all that survives: 42 bases in frame from base 1. V is clipped by 5 bases and J by 0 bases, and the sequence between their germline boundaries is 8 bases long. Graves' hyperthyroidism was defined as stable when no progression to ophthalmopathy occurred over 18 months of follow-up. Hyperthyroidism patients were newly diagnosed, with disease duration under 2 months, and aged 18 to 65 years. Any patient with an uncontrolled infection, another autoimmune disease, pregnancy or lactation was excluded. Diagnoses relied on clinical symptoms, serum thyroxine and TRAb, thyroid ultrasound and orbital computed tomography. PBMCs were separated from approximately 9.9 ml of fresh peripheral blood using Ficoll-Paque density gradient centrifugation. Trizol reagent was used to extract total RNA, and RNA quality was then checked on an Agilent 2100 Bioanalyzer.

The TCR comes from a man aged 18 to 35 with Graves' hyperthyroidism. The V gene is TRBV12-3 or TRBV12-4 and the J gene is TRBJ1-5, with TRBD1 perhaps the D gene, on 6 matching bases. The specimen was blood. The DNA sequence reads TGTGCCAGCAGTGTCAGGGGTAGCAATCAGCCCCAGCATTTT. It is translated as CASSVRGSNQPQHF.